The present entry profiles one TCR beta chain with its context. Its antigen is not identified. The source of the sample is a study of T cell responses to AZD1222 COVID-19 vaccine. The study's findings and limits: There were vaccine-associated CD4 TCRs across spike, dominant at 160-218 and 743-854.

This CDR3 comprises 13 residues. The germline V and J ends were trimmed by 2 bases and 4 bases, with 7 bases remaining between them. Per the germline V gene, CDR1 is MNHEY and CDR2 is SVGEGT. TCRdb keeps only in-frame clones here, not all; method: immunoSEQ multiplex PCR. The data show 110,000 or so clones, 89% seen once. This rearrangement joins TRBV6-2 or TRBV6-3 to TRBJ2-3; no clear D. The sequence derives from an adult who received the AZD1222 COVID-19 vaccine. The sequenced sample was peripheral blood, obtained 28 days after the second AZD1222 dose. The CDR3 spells CASSYGISDTQYF. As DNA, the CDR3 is TGTGCCAGCAGTTACGGGATTTCAGATACGCAGTATTTT.